This passage covers 27 T cell receptor beta chains from one sample sequenced in a study of response to subunit inactivated influenza vaccine (dated by TCRdb to the late 2010s). The protocol used for the library was RT-PCR. Instrument used: Illumina HiSeq 2500. In TCRdb, the public reads were trimmed at Q25 with fastp and aligned with MiXCR, with productive beta chains retained. Rows with a matching CDR3 protein are joined into one entry that keeps the most common DNA and genes. The sample table shows under 200,000 distinct CDR3 sequences, and roughly 10% are seen once. Of the sample, 9.5% to 15% falls within the top ten clones. Sample time point, as interpreted from the label and publication: 45 to 55 days after influenza vaccine administration. The sample consisted of non-naive T cells sorted from PBMCs, taken more than 35 days after vaccination. The cell subset or site label on this specimen signifies: memory T cell fraction. The receptor set was obtained from a man in his fifties or sixties who received an inactivated influenza vaccine. Donor details come from another sample of the same person, matched by shared clones.

The rearrangement links TRBV5-4 to TRBJ2-1; 8 nucleotides match TRBD2. Germline lookup yields CDR1 SGHNT and CDR2 YYREEE (reference sequence). V shed 4 bases and J 0 bases; nucleotides not matched to a gene: 6. There are 16 residues in the CDR3. The CDR3 loop is CASSQTGGLSYNEQFF. The CDR3 coding sequence is TGTGCCAGCAGCCAAACGGGGGGGCTCTCCTACAATGAGCAGTTCTTC.

This clonotype was counted only a few times. This chain connects TRBV5-6 to TRBJ2-1; D gene unclear. The V gene lost 0 bases and the J gene lost 2 bases, with 3 bases spanning the gap. This CDR3 has 13 residues. Germline values: CDR1 SGHDT, CDR2 YYEEEE. This chain's CDR3 is CASSLDPYNEQFF. The CDR3 coding sequence is TGTGCCAGCAGCTTGGATCCCTACAATGAGCAGTTCTTC.

This clonotype was counted at least ten times. The rearrangement joins TRBV20-1 to TRBJ1-2; 7 positions agree with TRBD1. V was pared by 5 bases and J by 7 bases, with 13 bases of the junction left unmatched. The CDR3 totals 14 residues. Germline assignment: CDR1 DFQATT and CDR2 SNEGSKA (reference sequence). DNA of the CDR3: TGCAGTGCTCGTAAAGCAGGGGGATCTTTTGGCTACACCTTC. This encodes CSARKAGGSFGYTF.

The table lists this clonotype with many counts. The rearrangement joins TRBV7-9 to TRBJ2-7, with a tentative D call TRBD1 (6 bases). The CDR3 totals 14 residues. Per the germline V gene, CDR1 is SEHNR and CDR2 is FQNEAQ (reference sequence). The V gene lost 1 base and the J gene lost 5 bases, with 12 bases spanning the gap. The CDR3 DNA reads TGTGCCAGCAGCTTAGAACAGGGTTGGAACGAGCAGTACTTC. The encoded protein is CASSLEQGWNEQYF.

The gene calls are TRBV13 and TRBJ2-1; 7 positions agree with TRBD2. CDR3 length: 14 amino acids. The germline V gene has CDR1 PRHDT and CDR2 FYEKMQ (reference sequence). The junction had 5 bases not matched to a gene; V was cut back by 3 bases and J by 6 bases. This CDR3 is CASSLGGSLNEQFF. CDR3 nucleotide sequence: TGTGCCAGCAGCTTGGGGGGGAGCCTCAATGAGCAGTTCTTC.

This clonotype was counted many times. The chain links TRBV2 to TRBJ2-7; 11 nucleotides agree with TRBD1. Germline V lookup: CDR1 SNHLY, CDR2 FYNNEI. Germline trimming cut 8 bases from V and 0 bases from J; bases unmatched to any gene: 3. The CDR3 runs to 14 residues. CDR3 region: CASEGQGVSYEQYF. CDR3 DNA: TGTGCCAGCGAGGGACAGGGGGTCTCCTACGAGCAGTACTTC.

This clonotype occurred many times. Compared with germline, one end of the junction differs, possibly owing to a read error. The V and J genes are TRBV20-1 and TRBJ1-1; 7 bases line up with TRBD1. In germline, CDR1 is DFQATT, CDR2 SNEGSKA (reference sequence). The length of the CDR3 is 13 residues. As DNA, the CDR3 is TGCAGTGCAAGAGAGGGGGCGTACACTGAAGCTTTCTTT. Encoded protein: CSAREGAYTEAFF.

This clonotype has only a few counts. V and J are TRBV24-1 and TRBJ1-2; D is perhaps TRBD1 (6 bases). V lost 3 bases, J lost 2 bases, and 12 bases lay in between. Germline V gene lookup returns CDR1 KGHDR and CDR2 SFDVKD. CDR3 size: 15 residues. The CDR3 is CATSDGITGNYGYTF. The CDR3 DNA reads TGTGCCACCAGTGATGGAATAACAGGGAACTATGGCTACACCTTC.

The CDR3 loop is CASSRGQGIGYTF. CDR3 DNA: TGTGCCAGCAGCCGGGGACAGGGGATAGGCTACACCTTC. The rearrangement joins TRBV6-1 to TRBJ1-2; 10 nucleotides align to TRBD1. This CDR3 contains 13 residues. Germline lookup yields CDR1 MNHNS and CDR2 SASEGT. V was clipped by 6 bases and J by 8 bases; unmatched bases: 6.

This clonotype showed up many times. The rearrangement joins TRBV16 to TRBJ2-7; D not resolved. The CDR3 sequence is 13 residues long. In germline, CDR1 is KGHSY, CDR2 FQNENV. Trimming left V 5 bases short and J 0 bases short, with 8 bases between. CDR3 nucleotide sequence: TGTGCCAGCAGCTCCTCCAGCTCCTACGAGCAGTACTTC. Translating it yields CASSSSSSYEQYF. Together with reference TRBV16 and TRBJ2-7, the CDR3 gives the full variable domain: GEEVAQTPKHLVRGEGQKAKLYCAPIKGHSYVFWYQQVLKNEFKFLISFQNENVFDETGMPKERFSAKCLPNSPCSLEIQATKLEDSAVYFCASSSSSSYEQYFGPGTRLTVT.

In this sample, this clonotype turned up a few times. CDR3 bases: TGCGCCAGCAGCCGCCCAGGGGACAATGAGCAGTTCTTC. Amino acid sequence: CASSRPGDNEQFF. The chain recombines TRBV10-2 with TRBJ2-1, with D perhaps matching TRBD1 (6 bases). CDR1 is WSHSY and CDR2 is SAAADI in the germline V gene. The CDR3 consists of 13 residues. V was cut by 6 bases and J by 5 bases, with 11 bases left in between.

This clonotype was seen only a few times. V is TRBV20-1 and J is TRBJ2-5, with 8 bases that match TRBD1. Germline CDR1 and CDR2: DFQATT and SNEGSKA (reference sequence). V trimming: 3 bases; J trimming: 2 bases; junction bases outside the gene matches: 8. The length of the CDR3 is 15 residues. The CDR3 sequence: CSARGDRNLQETQYF. The CDR3 coding sequence is TGCAGTGCTAGGGGGGACAGGAACTTACAAGAGACCCAGTACTTC.

The chain joins TRBV28 to TRBJ2-7; D uncertain. The CDR3 contains 15 residues. Germline lookup yields CDR1 MDHEN and CDR2 SYDVKM. V lost 5 bases and J lost 6, with 20 bases in between. CDR3 in DNA: TGTGCCAGCAGTCCCCGGGTTTGGGTGGGTTCCGAGCAGTACTTC. Translation gives CASSPRVWVGSEQYF.

V usage is TRBV6-1 and J usage is TRBJ2-7; D might be TRBD2 (6 bases). The V end lost 6 bases, the J end lost 2 bases, and 14 bases lay between the germline ends. The CDR3 runs 14 residues. Germline-derived CDR1 and CDR2 are MNHNS and SASEGT. CDR3 loop: CASSGGLWTYEQYF. The CDR3, as DNA: TGTGCCAGCAGCGGAGGGCTTTGGACCTACGAGCAGTACTTC.

The sample holds many counts of this clonotype. This chain uses TRBV5-6 with TRBJ2-3; 10 bases line up with TRBD1. There are 16 residues in the CDR3. CDR1 and CDR2 from the germline V gene are SGHDT and YYEEEE. J lost 4 bases, V lost 0 bases, and 5 bases had no gene match. The CDR3 loop is CASSLVWDRGSDTQYF. CDR3 in DNA: TGTGCCAGCAGCTTGGTGTGGGACAGGGGATCAGATACGCAGTATTTT.

This clonotype was observed a few times. This sequence joins TRBV13 and TRBJ2-7; tentatively, D is TRBD2 (7 bases). Germline values: CDR1 PRHDT, CDR2 FYEKMQ (reference sequence). This CDR3 has 14 amino acids. Deletions cut 8 bases from V and 2 bases from J, with 16 bases between. CDR3 in amino acids: CASHRGGGPYEQYF. The CDR3 DNA reads as TGTGCCAGCCATAGGGGGGGCGGCCCCTACGAGCAGTACTTC.

This chain links TRBV18 with TRBJ1-1, with D perhaps TRBD1 (5 bases). The germline gives CDR1 KGHSH, CDR2 LQKENI. CDR3 length equals 15 residues. Trimming pared 4 bases from V and 3 bases from J, leaving 15 bases between. CDR3 DNA: TGTGCCAGCTCACGTTCGGGGCGCGGGGACACTGAAGCTTTCTTT. As protein: CASSRSGRGDTEAFF.

This clonotype was seen ten or more times. V is TRBV4-3 and J is TRBJ2-3, with TRBD2 matching 9 bases. CDR1 and CDR2 from the germline V gene are LGHNA and YSLEER. The CDR3 is 15 residues long. Trimming cost V 3 bases and J 4 bases; bases outside gene matches: 5. CDR3 coding DNA: TGCGCCAGCAGCCAGATAGCGGGAGTAGCAGATACGCAGTATTTT. Its translation is CASSQIAGVADTQYF.

This clonotype was observed at least ten times. The chain carries TRBV29-1 and TRBJ2-1; D might be TRBD1 or TRBD2, each matching 5 bases. The V and J ends lost 8 bases and 8 bases respectively, with 19 bases between them. Germline V gene data show CDR1 as SQVTM and CDR2 as ANQGSEA. This CDR3 region has 13 residues. CDR3 region: CSIRDPAVDEQFF. The CDR3 nucleotides are TGCAGCATCCGGGACCCAGCAGTGGATGAGCAGTTCTTC.

Many counts were recorded for this clonotype. V is TRBV5-1 and J is TRBJ2-7; D is perhaps TRBD1 (5 bases). CDR1 and CDR2 from the germline V gene are SGHRS and YFSETQ. CDR3 length: 15 residues. Deletions cut 0 bases from V and 1 base from J, with 11 bases between. CDR3: CASSLVNRRSYEQYF. CDR3 DNA sequence: TGCGCCAGCAGCTTGGTGAACAGGCGTTCCTACGAGCAGTACTTC.

This clonotype has a count of ten or more. This chain joins TRBV11-2 and TRBJ1-4; D call uncertain. CDR1 and CDR2 from the germline V gene are SGHAT and FQNNGV. Trimming stripped 1 base from V and 5 bases from J, with 5 bases between. This CDR3 spans 13 amino acids. The CDR3 nucleotides are TGTGCCAGCAGCTTAGGGCGGAATGAAAAACTGTTTTTT. Translating gives CASSLGRNEKLFF.

This clonotype was recorded many times. The V and J genes are TRBV29-1 and TRBJ1-2, with 7 bases that match TRBD1. With 0 bases clipped from V and 7 bases from J, the junction kept 8 bases outside the gene matches. Germline CDR1 is SQVTM and CDR2 is ANQGSEA. The CDR3 consists of 14 residues. CDR3 in amino acids: CSVEEGETGSGYTF. The CDR3 DNA reads as TGCAGCGTTGAAGAGGGGGAGACAGGGAGTGGCTACACCTTC.

This clonotype has at least ten counts. The chain uses TRBV5-1 and TRBJ2-3, with 10 bases that match TRBD2. This CDR3 comprises 16 residues. Germline V gene sequence: CDR1 SGHRS, CDR2 YFSETQ. V dropped 4 bases and J dropped 0; count of bases not matched to a gene: 5. CDR3 protein: CASSGISGGSTDTQYF. The CDR3 nucleotides read TGCGCCAGCAGCGGAATTAGCGGGGGGAGCACAGATACGCAGTATTTT.

This clonotype was counted at least ten times. This chain links TRBV29-1 with TRBJ1-2; 9 bases match TRBD1. V lost 5 bases to trimming and J lost 10 bases; unmatched junction nucleotides: 11. There are 13 residues in the CDR3. The germline V gene has CDR1 SQVTM and CDR2 ANQGSEA. The DNA for the CDR3 is TGCAGCGTTTGGGACAGGGCCAGGAGCCCCTACACCTTC. It encodes CSVWDRARSPYTF.

This clonotype came up many times. The chain has TRBV5-1 and TRBJ2-7; D is ambiguous. The V end lost 0 bases, the J end lost 6 bases, and 13 bases lay between the germline ends. Germline CDR1 SGHRS, CDR2 YFSETQ. This CDR3 is 14 amino acids long. CDR3 in amino acids: CASSLGQFKSEQYF. CDR3 nucleotides: TGCGCCAGCAGCTTGGGGCAGTTCAAGTCCGAGCAGTACTTC.

The V call is TRBV12-3 or TRBV12-4, the J call TRBJ2-3; 7 bases line up with TRBD1. J gave up 0 bases and V 7 bases, and 4 bases lay outside the gene matches. CDR3 size: 14 residues. The CDR3 nucleotides are TGTGCCAGCATCCTGGACAGGAGCACAGATACGCAGTATTTT. It encodes CASILDRSTDTQYF.

This clonotype was seen more than once but under ten times. This chain uses TRBV6-1 with TRBJ2-7, with 8 bases matching TRBD2. V shed 3 bases and J 6 bases; nucleotides not matched to a gene: 4. The germline V gene encodes CDR1 MNHNS and CDR2 SASEGT. CDR3 size: 13 residues. The CDR3 spells CASSEFRGGEQYF. In DNA form, the CDR3 reads TGTGCCAGCAGTGAGTTCCGGGGGGGCGAGCAGTACTTC.